The source of this TCR beta chain is a study of blood T cell repertoires in COVID-19. Turning to the study itself: The samples span acute and convalescent COVID-19 from the United States, Italy and Spain. Nucleic acid was either cDNA or gDNA, and it came from T cells, B-cell-depleted T cells, or PBMCs.

Generated by immunoSEQ multiplex PCR, the TCRdb table keeps only in-frame clones and is missing some. The sample includes about 210,000 clones, about 81% of them seen just once. In its sample, this clone was seen once. The CDR3 runs to 11 residues. Germline V gives CDR1 DFQATT, CDR2 SNEGSKA (reference sequence). This chain connects TRBV20-1 to TRBJ2-7, with 12 bases identical to TRBD2. The clonotype was recovered from a man between 40 and 49 years old who had recovered from COVID-19. The sequenced material came from PBMCs or T cells enriched from blood (not recorded which). The CDR3 loop is CSGTSGYEQYF. The CDR3 DNA is TGCAGCGGGACTAGCGGGTACGAGCAGTACTTC.